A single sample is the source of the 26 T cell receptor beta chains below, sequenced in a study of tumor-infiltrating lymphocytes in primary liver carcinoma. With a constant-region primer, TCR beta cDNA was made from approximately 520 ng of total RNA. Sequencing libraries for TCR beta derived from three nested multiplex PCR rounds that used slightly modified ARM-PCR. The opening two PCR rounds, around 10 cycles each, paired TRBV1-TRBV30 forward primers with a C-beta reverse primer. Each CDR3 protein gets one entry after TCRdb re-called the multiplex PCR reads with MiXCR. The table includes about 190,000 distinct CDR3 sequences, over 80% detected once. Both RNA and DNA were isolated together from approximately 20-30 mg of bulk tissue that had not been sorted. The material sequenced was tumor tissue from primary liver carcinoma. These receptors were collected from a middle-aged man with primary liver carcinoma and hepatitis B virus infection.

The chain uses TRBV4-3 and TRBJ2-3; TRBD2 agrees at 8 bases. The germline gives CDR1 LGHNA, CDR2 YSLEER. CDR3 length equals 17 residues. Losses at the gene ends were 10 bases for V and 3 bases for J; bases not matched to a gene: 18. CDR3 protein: CAITQDTDAGGTDTQYF. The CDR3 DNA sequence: TGCGCCATCACCCAGGATACTGACGCGGGAGGAACAGATACGCAGTATTTT.

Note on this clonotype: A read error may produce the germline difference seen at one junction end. The CDR3 region has the DNA TGCAGCGTGGAAGGGACTAACGGGACCCTTTGGGAGCAATACTTC. Its protein is CSVEGTNGTLWEQYF. This chain uses TRBV29-1 with TRBJ2-7; TRBD2 matches at 7 bases. The germline V gene has CDR1 SQVTM and CDR2 ANQGSEA. This CDR3 is 15 amino acids long.

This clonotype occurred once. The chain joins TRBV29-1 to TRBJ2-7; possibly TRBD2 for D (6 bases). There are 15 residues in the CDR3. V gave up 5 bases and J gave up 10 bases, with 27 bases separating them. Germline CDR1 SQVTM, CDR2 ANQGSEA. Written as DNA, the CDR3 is TGCAGCGTTAAGGAGGGAGCGGTTCAGTGGGTCGAACAGTACTTC. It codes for CSVKEGAVQWVEQYF.

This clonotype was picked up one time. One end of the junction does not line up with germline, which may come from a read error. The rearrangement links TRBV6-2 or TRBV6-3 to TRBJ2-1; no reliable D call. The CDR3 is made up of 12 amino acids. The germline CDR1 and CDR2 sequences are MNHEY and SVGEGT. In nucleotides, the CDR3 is TGTGCCAGCAGTTACAGGCTGAATGAACAGTTCTTC. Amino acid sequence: CASSYRLNEQFF.

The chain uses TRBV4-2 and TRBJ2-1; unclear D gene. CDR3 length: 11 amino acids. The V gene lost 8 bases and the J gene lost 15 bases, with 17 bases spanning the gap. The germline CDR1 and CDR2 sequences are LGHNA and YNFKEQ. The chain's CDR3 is CASGQADEMFF. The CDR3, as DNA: TGTGCCAGCGGTCAAGCTGATGAGATGTTCTTC.

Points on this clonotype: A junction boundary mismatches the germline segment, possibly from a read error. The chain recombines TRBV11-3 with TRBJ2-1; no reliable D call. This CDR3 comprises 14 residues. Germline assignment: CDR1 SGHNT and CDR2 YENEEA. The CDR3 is CARSLGVTNNEQFF. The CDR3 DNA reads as TGTGCCAGAAGCTTAGGCGTCACCAACAATGAGCAGTTCTTC.

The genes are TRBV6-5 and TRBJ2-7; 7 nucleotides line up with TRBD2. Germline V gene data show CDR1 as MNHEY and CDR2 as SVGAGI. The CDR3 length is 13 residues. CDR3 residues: CSSIGLVGGEQYF. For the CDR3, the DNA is TGTTCGAGCATCGGACTAGTTGGGGGCGAGCAGTACTTC.

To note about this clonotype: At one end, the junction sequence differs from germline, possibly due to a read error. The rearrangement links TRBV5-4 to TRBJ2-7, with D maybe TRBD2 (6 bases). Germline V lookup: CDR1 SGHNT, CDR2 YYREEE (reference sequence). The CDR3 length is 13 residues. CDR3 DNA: TGTGGCAGCAGCGGGCAGGGCTCCTACGAGCAGTACTTC. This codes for CGSSGQGSYEQYF. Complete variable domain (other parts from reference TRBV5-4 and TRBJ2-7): ETGVTQSPTHLIKTRGQQVTLRCSSQSGHNTVSWYQQALGQGPQFIFQYYREEENGRGNFPPRFSGLQFPNYSSELNVNALELDDSALYLCGSSGQGSYEQYFGPGTRLTVT.

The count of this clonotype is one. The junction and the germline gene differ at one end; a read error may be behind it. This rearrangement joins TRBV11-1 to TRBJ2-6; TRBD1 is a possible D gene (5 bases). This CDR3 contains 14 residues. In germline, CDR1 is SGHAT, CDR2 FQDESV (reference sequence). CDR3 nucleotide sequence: TGTACCAGCAGCTTGAACTCTGGGGCCAATGTCCTGACTTTC. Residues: CTSSLNSGANVLTF.

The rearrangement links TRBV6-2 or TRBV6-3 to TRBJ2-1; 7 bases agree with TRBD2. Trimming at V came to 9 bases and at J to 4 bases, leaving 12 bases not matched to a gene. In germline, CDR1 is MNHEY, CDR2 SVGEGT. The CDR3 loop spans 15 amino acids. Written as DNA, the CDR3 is TGTGCCAGTAGCTCCGGACTAGTGCTATACAATGAGCAGTTCTTC. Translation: CASSSGLVLYNEQFF.

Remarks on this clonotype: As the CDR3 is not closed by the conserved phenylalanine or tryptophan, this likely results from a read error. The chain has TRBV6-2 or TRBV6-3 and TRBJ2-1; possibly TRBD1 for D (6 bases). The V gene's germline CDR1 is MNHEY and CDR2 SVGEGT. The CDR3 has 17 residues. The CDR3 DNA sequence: TGTGCCAGTACTTCATCGCAGTCCCAGGGGCACTACAATAAGCAGTTCGTC. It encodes CASTSSQSQGHYNKQFV.

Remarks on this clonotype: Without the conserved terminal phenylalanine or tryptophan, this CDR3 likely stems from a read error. The CDR3 region has the DNA TGTGCCAGCGGTTACGAGGCACCCTACGAGCAGTACATC. Its protein product is CASGYEAPYEQYI. The chain combines TRBV6-2 or TRBV6-3 with TRBJ2-7; D uncertain. CDR1 is MNHEY and CDR2 is SVGEGT in the germline V gene. The CDR3 has 13 amino acids.

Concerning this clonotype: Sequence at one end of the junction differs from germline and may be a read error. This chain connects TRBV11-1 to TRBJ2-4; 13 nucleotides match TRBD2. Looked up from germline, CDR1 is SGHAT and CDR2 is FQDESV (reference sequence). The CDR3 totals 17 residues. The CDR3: CASSLTGTSGTKNIQYF. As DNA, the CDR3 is TGTGCCAGCAGCCTTACTGGGACTAGCGGGACCAAAAATATTCAGTACTTC.

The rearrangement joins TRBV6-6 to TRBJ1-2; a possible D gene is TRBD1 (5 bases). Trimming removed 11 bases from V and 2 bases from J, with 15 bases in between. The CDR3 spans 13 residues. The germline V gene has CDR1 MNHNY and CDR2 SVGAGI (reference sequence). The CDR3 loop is CACRVGDNYGYTF. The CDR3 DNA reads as TGTGCCTGTAGGGTCGGGGACAACTATGGCTACACCTTC.

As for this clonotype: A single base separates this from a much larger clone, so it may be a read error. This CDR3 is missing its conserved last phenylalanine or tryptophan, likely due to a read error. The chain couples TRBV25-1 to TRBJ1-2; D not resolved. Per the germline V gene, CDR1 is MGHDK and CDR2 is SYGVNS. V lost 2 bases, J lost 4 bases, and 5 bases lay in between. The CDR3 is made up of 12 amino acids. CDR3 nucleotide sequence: TGTGCCAGCAGTGAAGGTAGCTATGGCTACACCTTA. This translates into CASSEGSYGYTL.

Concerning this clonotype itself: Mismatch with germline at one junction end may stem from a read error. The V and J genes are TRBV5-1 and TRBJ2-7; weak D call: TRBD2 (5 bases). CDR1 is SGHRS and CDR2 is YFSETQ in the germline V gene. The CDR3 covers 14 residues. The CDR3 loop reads CVSKVNWGDYEQYF. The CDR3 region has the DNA TGCGTCAGCAAAGTGAATTGGGGAGACTACGAGCAGTACTTC. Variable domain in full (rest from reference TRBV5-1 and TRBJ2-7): KAGVTQTPRYLIKTRGQQVTLSCSPISGHRSVSWYQQTPGQGLQFLFEYFSETQRNKGNFPGRFSGRQFSNSRSEMNVSTLELGDSALYLCVSKVNWGDYEQYFGPGTRLTVT.

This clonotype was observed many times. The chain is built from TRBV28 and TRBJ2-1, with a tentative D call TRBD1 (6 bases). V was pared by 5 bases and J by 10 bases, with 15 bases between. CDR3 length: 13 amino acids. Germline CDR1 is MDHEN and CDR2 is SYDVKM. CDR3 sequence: CASSPPGVWEQFF. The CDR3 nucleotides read TGTGCCAGCAGTCCCCCAGGGGTATGGGAGCAGTTCTTC.

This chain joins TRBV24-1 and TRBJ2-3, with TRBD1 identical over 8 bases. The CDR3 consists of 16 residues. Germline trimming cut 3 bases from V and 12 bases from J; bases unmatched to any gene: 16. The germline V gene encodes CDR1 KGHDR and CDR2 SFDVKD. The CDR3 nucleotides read TGTGCCACCAGTGATGGAAGGACAGGGAATACAGATAGACAGTATTTT. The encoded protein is CATSDGRTGNTDRQYF.

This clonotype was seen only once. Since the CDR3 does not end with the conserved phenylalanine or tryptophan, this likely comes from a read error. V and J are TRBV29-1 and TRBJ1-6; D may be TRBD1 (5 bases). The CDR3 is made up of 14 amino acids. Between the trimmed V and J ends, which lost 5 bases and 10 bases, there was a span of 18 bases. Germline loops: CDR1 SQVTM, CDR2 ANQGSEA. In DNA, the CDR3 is TGCAGCGTTCAGGAGGGGAGGGAAGGATCACCCCTCCACCTA. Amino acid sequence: CSVQEGREGSPLHL.

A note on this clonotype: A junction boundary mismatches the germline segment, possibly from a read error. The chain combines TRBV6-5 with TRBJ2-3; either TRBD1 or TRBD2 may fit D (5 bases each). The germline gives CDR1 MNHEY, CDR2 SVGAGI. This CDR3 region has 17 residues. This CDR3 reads CASSSLPLNGETDTHYF. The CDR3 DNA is TGTGCCAGCAGTTCACTCCCCCTAAACGGGGAGACAGATACGCATTATTTT.

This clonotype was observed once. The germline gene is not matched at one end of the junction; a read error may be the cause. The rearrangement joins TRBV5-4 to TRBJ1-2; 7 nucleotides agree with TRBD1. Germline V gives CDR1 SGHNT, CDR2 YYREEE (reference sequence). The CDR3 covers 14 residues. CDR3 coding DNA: TGTGCCAGCAGTGAAGGGACAGCTAACTATGACTACACCTTT. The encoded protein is CASSEGTANYDYTF.

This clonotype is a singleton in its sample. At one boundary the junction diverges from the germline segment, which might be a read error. CDR3 loop: CASSPGGKANTEVFF. The DNA of the CDR3 is TGTGCCAGTAGCCCAGGGGGTAAAGCGAACACTGAAGTTTTCTTT. The chain recombines TRBV5-6 with TRBJ1-1; 7 nucleotides match TRBD1. This CDR3 has 15 residues. Germline V gene lookup returns CDR1 SGHDT and CDR2 YYEEEE.

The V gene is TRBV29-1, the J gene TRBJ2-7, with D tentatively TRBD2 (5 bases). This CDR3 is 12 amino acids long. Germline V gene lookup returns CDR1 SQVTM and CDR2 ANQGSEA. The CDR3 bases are TGCGGCTCCCTGATTAGCGACCACGAGCAGTACTTC. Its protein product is CGSLISDHEQYF.

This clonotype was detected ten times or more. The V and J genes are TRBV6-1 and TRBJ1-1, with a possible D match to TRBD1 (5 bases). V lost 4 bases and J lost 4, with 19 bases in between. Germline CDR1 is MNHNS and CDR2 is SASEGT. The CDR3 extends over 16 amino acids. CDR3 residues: CASSATRPGRGTEAFF. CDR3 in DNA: TGTGCCAGCAGTGCGACTCGACCGGGACGGGGCACTGAAGCTTTCTTT.

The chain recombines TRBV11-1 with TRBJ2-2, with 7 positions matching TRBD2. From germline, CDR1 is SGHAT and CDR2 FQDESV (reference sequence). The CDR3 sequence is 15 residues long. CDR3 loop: CNSSLSGTGTGELFF. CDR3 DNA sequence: TGTAACAGCAGCTTAAGCGGGACTGGAACCGGGGAGCTGTTTTTT.

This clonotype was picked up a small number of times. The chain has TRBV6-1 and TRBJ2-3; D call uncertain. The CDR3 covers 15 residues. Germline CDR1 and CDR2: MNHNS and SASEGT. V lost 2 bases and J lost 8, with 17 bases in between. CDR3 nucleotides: TGTGCCAGCAGTGAAAGTGGGAATAGTAACGGTACGCAGTATTTT. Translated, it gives CASSESGNSNGTQYF.